Described below is a single T cell receptor beta chain sequence and its context. In the original analysis: Estimated nucleated cell counts came from reference gene primer amplification. Produced via immunoSEQ multiplex PCR; TCRdb's table is partial and in-frame only. V, J and clone size derive from that table, while D and trimming were established from the DNA sequence. The sample has a few hundred thousand clones, around 86% seen once; the top ten hold roughly 2.1%. The sample originates from a study of blood T cell repertoires in COVID-19. Whole-study context: Samples came from the United States, Italy and Spain, spanning acute and convalescent COVID-19. T cells, B-cell-depleted T cells, or PBMCs provided the cDNA or gDNA that served as material.

This CDR3 region has 14 residues. The germline gives CDR1 ENHRY, CDR2 SYGVKD. Trimming took 0 bases from V and 4 from J, leaving 7 bases between them. The source of this sequence is a middle-aged man with acute or convalescent COVID-19. The chain has TRBV10-3 and TRBJ2-1, with D maybe TRBD1 (5 bases). The sequencing input was peripheral blood. CDR3 bases: TGTGCCATCAGTGAGTCGACAGAGTACAATGAGCAGTTCTTC. Translated: CAISESTEYNEQFF.